The clone carrying this T cell receptor (beta chain) was seen more than once but under ten times. The antigen remains unidentified. There are 16 residues in the CDR3. The V gene lost 6 bases and the J gene lost 6 bases, with 18 bases spanning the gap. CDR1 is MDHEN and CDR2 is SYDVKM in the germline V gene. The data were taken from a study of memory CD4+ T cells and cytomegalovirus serostatus. On the study more broadly: This sample comes from healthy Belgian adults, fewer than 10 CMV seropositive, approximately 25 seronegative. Study-level points and caveats: Each of approximately 61 CMV-associated TCRbeta sequences occurred in one to five individuals.

Single viable CD3+CD4+CD8-CD45RO+ cells were sorted as the memory CD4+ T cells. Profiled with immunoSEQ multiplex PCR; TCRdb holds only in-frame clones, not every one. The sample lists 35,000 to 55,000 clones; approximately 82% were seen once. This TCR was recovered from an adult in good health and CMV-seronegative. Sequencing input: memory CD4+ T cells from blood. The chain recombines TRBV28 with TRBJ1-6; TRBD1 might be the D (6 bases). CDR3 sequence (DNA): TGTGCCAGCAGCTTCATCCAGGGGAGCGTTAATTCACCCCTCCACTTT. It yields the protein CASSFIQGSVNSPLHF.